The source of this TCR beta chain is a study of cytomegalovirus exposure and HLA in healthy donors. PCR primers comprised 60 Vbeta and 13 Jbeta primers. TCRdb's table, derived via immunoSEQ multiplex PCR, lists solely in-frame clones and lacks some. The sample gives 150,000 or so clones, roughly 79% of which show up once; about 3.1% is in the top ten. The V gene's germline CDR1 is SGHNT and CDR2 YYREEE (reference sequence). V was clipped by 4 bases and J by 4 bases; unmatched bases: 7. The CDR3 covers 15 residues. General study results and limits: Accurate prediction of HLA-A and HLA-B alleles (for most subjects) was reportedly achieved from TCR beta sequences.

With respect to this clone: The antigen is undetermined.

The receptor was isolated from a woman in her forties or fifties in good health and CMV-seropositive. Sequenced input: PBMCs. The chain uses TRBV5-4 and TRBJ2-3; 9 bases map to TRBD2. CDR3 sequence (DNA): TGTGCCAGCAGCCTCTCTAGCGGGATAGCAGATACGCAGTATTTT. Translated, it gives CASSLSSGIADTQYF.